The 22 T cell receptor beta chains reported below all come from one sample, sequenced in a study of CD8 T cells in Susac syndrome (dated by TCRdb to the late 2010s). Library construction relied on the immunoSEQ multiplex PCR assay. RNA was extracted using the RNeasy kit, and roughly 0.5 to 1 ug of the RNA was reverse transcribed with random hexamers. TCRdb reworked the public reads: Q25 trimming with fastp, MiXCR clone assembly, productive beta chains retained. For every CDR3 protein sequence, its rows merge into one entry that carries the most common genes and DNA. This sample comprises 300,000 or so distinct CDR3 sequences, around 92% of them detected only once. The top ten hold roughly 0.059% of the sample. The source material was CD4+ T cells from PBMCs. The receptors were gathered from a human donor with multiple sclerosis.

V gene TRBV11-1 combines with J gene TRBJ2-2, with 7 bases that match TRBD1. The CDR3 extends over 15 amino acids. Germline-derived CDR1 and CDR2 are SGHAT and FQDESV (reference sequence). The ends lost 4 bases at V and 2 bases at J; junction bases unmatched: 4. The CDR3 DNA is TGTGCCAGCAGCTCCGGACAGGTTAACACCGGGGAGCTGTTTTTT. Translation: CASSSGQVNTGELFF.

The V call is TRBV5-8, the J call TRBJ2-2, with 7 bases that match TRBD2. Germline V gene lookup returns CDR1 SGHTS and CDR2 YDEGEE. V shed 4 bases and J 3 bases; nucleotides not matched to a gene: 9. CDR3 length: 16 amino acids. CDR3 protein: CASSPPQAGYTGELFF. In DNA, the CDR3 is TGTGCCAGCAGCCCCCCTCAAGCGGGATACACCGGGGAGCTGTTTTTT.

The chain joins TRBV18 to TRBJ2-7; TRBD1 matches 8 bases. Germline CDR1 KGHSH, CDR2 LQKENI. The CDR3 spans 15 residues. The J segment lost 6 bases and the V segment lost 4 bases, leaving 11 bases of the junction unmatched. The CDR3 DNA reads as TGTGCCAGCTCACTTCCGGACAGGGACGCTGCCGAGCAGTACTTC. As protein: CASSLPDRDAAEQYF.

The chain uses TRBV6-1 and TRBJ1-5; D remains unclear. The CDR3 is 13 residues long. Germline CDR1 and CDR2: MNHNS and SASEGT. Deletions cut 1 base from V and 7 bases from J, with 8 bases between. CDR3 nucleotides: TGTGCCAGCAGTGAAGTGGGAAGGCAGCCCCAGCATTTT. This sequence encodes CASSEVGRQPQHF.

The rearrangement uses TRBV19 and TRBJ1-3; D uncertain. CDR1 and CDR2 from the germline V gene are LNHDA and SQIVND (reference sequence). V dropped 5 bases and J dropped 0 bases, with 11 bases sitting between them. This CDR3 has 15 amino acids. The CDR3 is CASSRQSYSGNTIYF. As DNA, the CDR3 is TGTGCCAGTAGTCGCCAATCCTACTCTGGAAACACCATATATTTT.

The V gene is TRBV5-1, the J gene TRBJ2-3; 10 nucleotides align to TRBD2. Trimming at V came to 3 bases and at J to 5 bases, leaving 9 bases not matched to a gene. The CDR3 covers 16 residues. Germline CDR1 SGHRS, CDR2 YFSETQ. For the CDR3, the DNA is TGCGCCAGCAGCTGGGAGCTAGCGGGGGTGAGAGATACGCAGTATTTT. Protein sequence: CASSWELAGVRDTQYF.

The J gene is TRBJ1-1, the V gene TRBV6-1, with a possible D match to TRBD1 (5 bases). CDR3 size: 13 residues. V gave up 0 bases and J gave up 6 bases, with 8 bases separating them. Germline loops: CDR1 MNHNS, CDR2 SASEGT. The CDR3 loop is CASSEARGAEAFF. CDR3 nucleotides: TGTGCCAGCAGTGAAGCTCGGGGGGCTGAAGCTTTCTTT.

V and J are TRBV25-1 and TRBJ2-2, with D possibly matching TRBD1 (6 bases). Trimming shortened V by 5 bases and J by 2 bases, and 18 bases separated the two germline ends. Germline CDR1 reads MGHDK; CDR2 reads SYGVNS. CDR3 size: 17 residues. CDR3 protein: CASSPQGTLENTGELFF. The CDR3 bases are TGTGCCAGCAGTCCACAGGGCACCCTTGAAAACACCGGGGAGCTGTTTTTT.

The chain uses TRBV2 and TRBJ1-3; no reliable D call. Germline assignment: CDR1 SNHLY and CDR2 FYNNEI. The CDR3 runs to 15 residues. V was pared by 8 bases and J by 4 bases, with 18 bases between. Written as DNA, the CDR3 is TGTGCCAGCCATCTCACGCGGGGAACCGGAAACACCATATATTTT. This encodes CASHLTRGTGNTIYF.

The chain joins TRBV6-1 to TRBJ1-2; D gene uncertain. The CDR3 runs 16 residues. V lost 6 bases and J 0 bases, leaving 17 bases between the germline ends. The germline gives CDR1 MNHNS, CDR2 SASEGT. The CDR3 DNA reads as TGTGCCAGCAGCCCTGCCTCAGGACGTTCTAACTATGGCTACACCTTC. It translates to CASSPASGRSNYGYTF.

V and J are TRBV7-3 and TRBJ2-1; TRBD2 matches at 11 bases. The V gene's germline CDR1 is SGHTA and CDR2 FQGTGA. The CDR3 contains 15 residues. V was pared by 3 bases and J by 4 bases, with 2 bases of the junction left unmatched. The CDR3 DNA is TGTGCCAGCAGCTTCGGGACTAGCGGTTACAATGAGCAGTTCTTC. Translation gives CASSFGTSGYNEQFF.

J is TRBJ1-2 and V is TRBV4-1; D gene unclear. V was trimmed by 3 bases and J by 6 bases, leaving 11 bases between them. The CDR3 length is 13 residues. CDR1 is MGHRA and CDR2 is YSYEKL in the germline V gene. CDR3 in amino acids: CASSHRVGHGYTF. In DNA form, the CDR3 reads TGCGCCAGCAGCCACCGGGTTGGGCATGGCTACACCTTC.

The chain combines TRBV18 with TRBJ1-2; tentative D call: TRBD1 (6 bases). The germline CDR1 and CDR2 sequences are KGHSH and LQKENI. This CDR3 spans 16 amino acids. The V end was cut by 3 bases, the J end by 6 bases, with 20 bases between. CDR3 DNA: TGTGCCAGCTCACCCTCCACCGCGAACAGGGTCGATGGCTACACCTTC. It translates to CASSPSTANRVDGYTF. The full variable domain, completed using reference TRBV18 and TRBJ1-2, is NAGVMQNPRHLVRRRGQEARLRCSPMKGHSHVYWYRQLPEEGLKFMVYLQKENIIDESGMPKERFSAEFPKEGPSILRIQQVVRGDSAAYFCASSPSTANRVDGYTFGSGTRLTVV.

This chain uses TRBV6-2 or TRBV6-3 with TRBJ1-2; 7 bases map to TRBD1. The CDR3 extends over 13 amino acids. CDR1 and CDR2 from the germline V gene are MNHEY and SVGEGT. V was clipped by 7 bases and J by 8 bases; unmatched bases: 10. In DNA form, the CDR3 reads TGTGCCAGCACTGAGGGGGCGTTGAGAGGCTACACCTTC. Encoded protein: CASTEGALRGYTF.

V usage is TRBV3-1 and J usage is TRBJ2-2; D might be TRBD1 or TRBD2, each matching 5 bases. CDR1 and CDR2 from the germline V gene are LGHDT and YNNKEL (reference sequence). V was trimmed by 7 bases and J by 5 bases, leaving 8 bases between them. The CDR3 spans 12 residues. The CDR3, as DNA: TGTGCCAGCATCGGGGCTACCGGGGAGCTGTTTTTT. It codes for CASIGATGELFF.

The chain links TRBV13 to TRBJ2-1; no firm D call. Germline CDR1 and CDR2: PRHDT and FYEKMQ (reference sequence). CDR3 length: 16 amino acids. The germline V and J ends were trimmed by 6 bases and 3 bases, with 18 bases remaining between them. This CDR3 is CASSQLPSPRYNEQFF. DNA of the CDR3: TGTGCCAGCAGTCAACTCCCCAGTCCCCGCTACAATGAGCAGTTCTTC.

This chain links TRBV30 with TRBJ1-4; D is undetermined. Germline CDR1 is GTSNPN and CDR2 is SVGIG (reference sequence). V lost 4 bases, J lost 3 bases, and 15 bases lay in between. The CDR3 loop spans 15 amino acids. CDR3 nucleotide sequence: TGTGCCTGGACAGGTGGCTTAGGGCCTAATGAAAAACTGTTTTTT. It yields the protein CAWTGGLGPNEKLFF.

The chain uses TRBV5-1 and TRBJ2-2; 10 bases align to TRBD2. The J segment lost 6 bases and the V segment lost 5 bases, leaving 10 bases of the junction unmatched. Germline V gives CDR1 SGHRS, CDR2 YFSETQ. The CDR3 spans 16 residues. CDR3 amino acids: CASRHSGRARAGELFF. CDR3 DNA sequence: TGCGCCAGCAGGCACAGCGGGAGGGCCCGTGCCGGGGAGCTGTTTTTT.

This chain's CDR3 is CASSLEGRRSETQYF. CDR3 nucleotide sequence: TGTGCCAGCAGCTTAGAGGGACGGAGGTCTGAGACCCAGTACTTC. V gene TRBV7-9 combines with J gene TRBJ2-5; the D call may be TRBD1 or TRBD2 (5 bases each). CDR1 is SEHNR and CDR2 is FQNEAQ in the germline V gene (reference sequence). The germline V and J ends were trimmed by 1 base and 5 bases, with 14 bases remaining between them. The CDR3 consists of 15 residues. The entire variable domain, with the rest obtained from reference TRBV7-9 and TRBJ2-5, is as follows: DTGVSQNPRHKITKRGQNVTFRCDPISEHNRLYWYRQTLGQGPEFLTYFQNEAQLEKSRLLSDRFSAERPKGSFSTLEIQRTEQGDSAMYLCASSLEGRRSETQYFGPGTRLLVL.

This chain joins TRBV18 and TRBJ1-2; D might be TRBD1 (6 bases). Germline V CDR1 and CDR2: KGHSH, LQKENI. The CDR3 has 16 residues. V lost 4 bases, J lost 6 bases, and 21 bases lay in between. CDR3 coding DNA: TGTGCCAGCTCACTAGGTGGAGCAGGGGTGTCGAATGGCTACACCTTC. Protein sequence: CASSLGGAGVSNGYTF.

CDR3 coding DNA: TGTGCCAGCTCACCAAGACGGGACCCCACAGATACGCAGTATTTT. Protein sequence: CASSPRRDPTDTQYF. This chain connects TRBV18 to TRBJ2-3, with D perhaps given as TRBD1 or TRBD2 (5 bases each). The CDR3 has 15 residues. Germline V lookup: CDR1 KGHSH, CDR2 LQKENI. Trimming left V 2 bases short and J 2 bases short, with 11 bases between.

This chain links TRBV30 with TRBJ2-2; D uncertain. The V gene lost 3 bases and the J gene lost 1 base, with 9 bases spanning the gap. CDR3 length: 14 amino acids. In germline, CDR1 is GTSNPN, CDR2 SVGIG (reference sequence). CDR3 bases: TGTGCCTGGAGGCAAGGCGTGAACACCGGGGAGCTGTTTTTT. Protein product: CAWRQGVNTGELFF.